This TCR beta chain was obtained from a study of T cell responses to AZD1222 COVID-19 vaccine. Overall study results and limits: Most donors were white British and more were female, and clonal diversity was possibly underestimated.

Remarks on this clone: The antigen is not known.

Repertoires were generated with immunoSEQ multiplex PCR, while TCRdb's copy carries only in-frame clones and drops some. The repertoire has roughly 160,000 clones, 94% of them found once; the top ten carry approximately 0.69%. Per germline, CDR1 SGDLS and CDR2 YYNGEE. The CDR3 covers 17 residues. V was pared by 0 bases and J by 0 bases, with 13 bases between. The sample was peripheral blood, taken on day 0 of AZD1222 vaccination. The receptor's source is an adult in good health. The chain recombines TRBV9 with TRBJ2-1; D is ambiguous. For the CDR3, the DNA is TGTGCCAGCAGCGTAGACGATGGACCTAGCTCCTACAATGAGCAGTTCTTC. It yields the protein CASSVDDGPSSYNEQFF.